The rows below give T cell receptor beta chains drawn from one sample of a study of tumor and adjacent non-tumor tissue in lung cancer. In TCRdb, the multiplex PCR reads were re-called with MiXCR into one record per CDR3 protein. The sample consists of 200,000 to 250,000 distinct CDR3 sequences, 71% of them appearing once. The specimen was lung tumor tissue. The receptors here all came from a man aged 55 to 70 with non-small cell lung cancer. Both conserved end residues are part of each CDR3. The D gene is left open where the match is weak. Size is stated for part of the rows, as once, few or many counts, or as a class when the clone is expanded.

D gene: TRBD2
V gene: TRBV20-1
J gene: TRBJ2-3
clone size: .
CDR3 DNA: TGTAATGCGAGGACTAGCGGGAATGCAGATACGCAGTATTTT
CDR3 protein: CNARTSGNADTQYF

D gene: .
V gene: TRBV20-1
J gene: TRBJ2-3
clone size: .
CDR3 DNA: TGCAGTGCCTGCAAGGCTAGCAGGGACCTTGATACGCAGTATTTT
CDR3 protein: CSACKASRDLDTQYF

D gene: TRBD1
V gene: TRBV24-1
J gene: TRBJ2-3
clone size: once
CDR3 DNA: TGTGCCACCAGTGCCGGGACAGGCACAGATACGCAGATTTTT
CDR3 protein: CATSAGTGTDTQIF

D gene: .
V gene: TRBV5-4
J gene: TRBJ2-1
clone size: .
CDR3 DNA: TGTGCCAACAGCTTGGCCCCAATACCAGGGAATGAGCAGTTCTTC
CDR3 protein: CANSLAPIPGNEQFF

D gene: .
V gene: TRBV4-1
J gene: TRBJ1-3
clone size: many
CDR3 DNA: TGCGCCAGCAGCTGGGACCGACAGTCTGGAAACACCATATATTTT
CDR3 protein: CASSWDRQSGNTIYF

D gene: .
V gene: TRBV7-9
J gene: TRBJ1-5
clone size: many
CDR3 DNA: TGTGCCAGCAGTTTAAATAGCAATCAGCCCCAGCATTTT
CDR3 protein: CASSLNSNQPQHF

D gene: .
V gene: TRBV12-3/TRBV12-4
J gene: TRBJ2-7
clone size: .
CDR3 DNA: TGTGCCAGCAGAACCGGGGATAGCTCGTACGAGCAGTACTTC
CDR3 protein: CASRTGDSSYEQYF

D gene: .
V gene: TRBV12-3/TRBV12-4
J gene: TRBJ1-5
clone size: .
CDR3 DNA: TGTGCCAGCAGTTTTTCGTGGGGTCAACCCCAGCATTTT
CDR3 protein: CASSFSWGQPQHF

D gene: .
V gene: TRBV28
J gene: TRBJ1-2
clone size: .
CDR3 DNA: TGTGCCAGCACTAAAGCGGGGGGAAAATATGGCTACACCTTC
CDR3 protein: CASTKAGGKYGYTF

D gene: TRBD2
V gene: TRBV7-3
J gene: TRBJ2-1
clone size: .
CDR3 DNA: TGTGCCAGCAGCTCGGCGCTAGCGGGGGGGTTTAACAATGAGCAGTTCTTC
CDR3 protein: CASSSALAGGFNNEQFF

D gene: TRBD1
V gene: TRBV18
J gene: TRBJ1-1
clone size: once
CDR3 DNA: TGTGCCAGCTCGTCAGACAGGGTTCCTAACACTGAAGCTTTCTTT
CDR3 protein: CASSSDRVPNTEAFF

D gene: TRBD2
V gene: TRBV20-1
J gene: TRBJ2-3
clone size: .
CDR3 DNA: TGCAGTGCTCTAGAAAGGAGCGGGAGGCCAACAGATACGCAGTATTTT
CDR3 protein: CSALERSGRPTDTQYF

D gene: TRBD2
V gene: TRBV5-1
J gene: TRBJ2-5
clone size: .
CDR3 DNA: TGCGCCAGCAGCTTGGAGACTAGCGGGCGTGGGGAGACCCAGTACTTC
CDR3 protein: CASSLETSGRGETQYF

D gene: .
V gene: TRBV30
J gene: TRBJ2-7
clone size: .
CDR3 DNA: TGTGCCTGGATTGAAGACTGGTCCTACGAGCAGTACTTC
CDR3 protein: CAWIEDWSYEQYF

D gene: .
V gene: TRBV12-3/TRBV12-4
J gene: TRBJ1-1
clone size: once
CDR3 DNA: TGTGCCAACAGTTTCTCCGACAGGCGCTCTGAAGCTTTCTTT
CDR3 protein: CANSFSDRRSEAFF

D gene: TRBD2
V gene: TRBV2
J gene: TRBJ2-1
clone size: .
CDR3 DNA: TGTGCCACCAAGGGACTAGCGGGAGGGGGGTCCTACAATGAGCAGTTCTTC
CDR3 protein: CATKGLAGGGSYNEQFF

D gene: TRBD1
V gene: TRBV12-3/TRBV12-4
J gene: TRBJ1-5
clone size: .
CDR3 DNA: TGTGCCAGCAGTTTAGGCACAGGGGGCAATCAGCCCCAGCATTTT
CDR3 protein: CASSLGTGGNQPQHF

D gene: .
V gene: TRBV6-1
J gene: TRBJ2-7
clone size: .
CDR3 DNA: TGTGCCAGCAGTGAGGCGGACAGCTCCTACGAGCAGTACTTC
CDR3 protein: CASSEADSSYEQYF

D gene: .
V gene: TRBV4-3
J gene: TRBJ2-3
clone size: .
CDR3 DNA: TGTGACAGCAGCCCAGATAGAGTGGGCACCACAGATACGCAGTATTTT
CDR3 protein: CDSSPDRVGTTDTQYF

D gene: .
V gene: TRBV20-1
J gene: TRBJ1-6
clone size: .
CDR3 DNA: TGCAATGCTAGAGATAAAGAGAACAATTCACCCCTCCACTTT
CDR3 protein: CNARDKENNSPLHF

D gene: .
V gene: TRBV12-3/TRBV12-4
J gene: TRBJ1-4
clone size: .
CDR3 DNA: TGTACCAGCAGGCGGGTCAATGAAAAACTGTTTTTT
CDR3 protein: CTSRRVNEKLFF

D gene: .
V gene: TRBV20-1
J gene: TRBJ1-5
clone size: .
CDR3 DNA: TGTAGTTGGGAACTGGGGCCCCATCAGCCCCAGCATTTT
CDR3 protein: CSWELGPHQPQHF

D gene: .
V gene: TRBV6-6
J gene: TRBJ2-5
clone size: .
CDR3 DNA: TGTGCCAGCAGATCGGTCTCTCGGGGGACCCAGTACTTC
CDR3 protein: CASRSVSRGTQYF

D gene: .
V gene: TRBV29-1
J gene: TRBJ2-7
clone size: .
CDR3 DNA: TGCAGCCTTGTAAAAGGCTACGAGCAGTACTTC
CDR3 protein: CSLVKGYEQYF

D gene: .
V gene: TRBV6-1
J gene: TRBJ1-3
clone size: few
CDR3 DNA: TGTGCCAGCGGGGGGCAGGGAAGAAACACCATATATTTT
CDR3 protein: CASGGQGRNTIYF

D gene: TRBD1
V gene: TRBV28
J gene: TRBJ1-2
clone size: .
CDR3 DNA: TGTGCCAGCAGTTCAAATAACAGGGGGAGTTACACTTTC
CDR3 protein: CASSSNNRGSYTF

D gene: TRBD1
V gene: TRBV7-8
J gene: TRBJ1-4
clone size: .
CDR3 DNA: TGTGCCAGCAGCAGAGACAGGGGACGCGAAAAACTGTTTTTT
CDR3 protein: CASSRDRGREKLFF

D gene: TRBD2
V gene: TRBV11-2
J gene: TRBJ2-7
clone size: once
CDR3 DNA: TGTGGCAGCAGCTCCGGACTAGCTGGGGGGCCGCAGTACTTC
CDR3 protein: CGSSSGLAGGPQYF

D gene: .
V gene: TRBV4-1
J gene: TRBJ2-2
clone size: .
CDR3 DNA: TGCGCCAGCAGCCAAGTTGTGACACGGGGGTACGACGGGGAGCTGTTTTTT
CDR3 protein: CASSQVVTRGYDGELFF